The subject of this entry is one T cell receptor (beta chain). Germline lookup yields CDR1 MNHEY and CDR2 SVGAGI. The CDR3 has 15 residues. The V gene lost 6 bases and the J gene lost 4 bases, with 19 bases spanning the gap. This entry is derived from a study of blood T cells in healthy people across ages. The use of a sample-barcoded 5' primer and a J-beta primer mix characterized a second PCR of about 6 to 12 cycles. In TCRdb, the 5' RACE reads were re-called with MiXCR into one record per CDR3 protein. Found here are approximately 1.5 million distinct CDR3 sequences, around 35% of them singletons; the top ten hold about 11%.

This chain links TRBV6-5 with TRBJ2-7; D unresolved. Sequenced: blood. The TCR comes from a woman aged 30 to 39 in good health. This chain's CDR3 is CASSPAPLAVYEQYF. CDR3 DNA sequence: TGTGCCAGCAGCCCCGCTCCACTCGCGGTATACGAGCAGTACTTC.